This entry concerns a single T cell receptor beta chain. This sample was taken from a study of cytomegalovirus exposure and HLA in healthy donors. The PCR made use of 60 Vbeta and 13 Jbeta primers. Measured with immunoSEQ multiplex PCR; TCRdb has only the in-frame clones, and not every one. The table lists 140,000 to 150,000 clones, roughly 78% of them singletons. V trimming: 3 bases; J trimming: 1 base; junction bases outside the gene matches: 9. Germline CDR1 SGHTA, CDR2 FQGNSA. This CDR3 region has 17 residues. This chain uses TRBV7-2 with TRBJ1-1, with 9 bases identical to TRBD1. The clonotype was recovered from a female donor in good health and CMV-seronegative. The sample consisted of PBMCs. DNA of the CDR3: TGTGCCAGCAGCTTTCCGGGACAGGGCAAATGGAACACTGAAGCTTTCTTT. Translation gives CASSFPGQGKWNTEAFF.